This T cell receptor beta chain was documented in a study of graft-versus-host responses after intestinal transplantation. Overall study context: Anti-thymocyte globulin induction preceded approximately three years of tacrolimus and steroid maintenance in all recipients. The study, taken as a whole, reports: Across patients carrying graft-donor T cell macrochimerism, allografts held high graft-versus-host to host-versus-graft clonal ratios.

Once graft tissue had been processed, intraepithelial and lamina propria lymphocytes were released. The table came from immunoSEQ multiplex PCR; TCRdb's copy has only in-frame clones and leaves some out. The sample carries 9,900 or so clones, 70% to 90% recorded once. Details on this clone: Its antigen remains unidentified.

Sequencing was performed on ileum tissue, taken almost 750 days after intestinal transplantation. The origin of this receptor is a human patient who received an intestinal transplant, so some T cells may come from the graft donor.

This CDR3 reads CASTRTTGENYEQYF. In nucleotides, the CDR3 is TGTGCCAGCACACGAACGACAGGGGAAAACTACGAGCAGTACTTC. The chain recombines TRBV6-1 with TRBJ2-7, with 8 bases identical to TRBD1. Germline V gives CDR1 MNHNS, CDR2 SASEGT. The CDR3 runs to 15 residues. With V trimmed by 7 bases and J by 3 bases, 11 bases remained unmatched.